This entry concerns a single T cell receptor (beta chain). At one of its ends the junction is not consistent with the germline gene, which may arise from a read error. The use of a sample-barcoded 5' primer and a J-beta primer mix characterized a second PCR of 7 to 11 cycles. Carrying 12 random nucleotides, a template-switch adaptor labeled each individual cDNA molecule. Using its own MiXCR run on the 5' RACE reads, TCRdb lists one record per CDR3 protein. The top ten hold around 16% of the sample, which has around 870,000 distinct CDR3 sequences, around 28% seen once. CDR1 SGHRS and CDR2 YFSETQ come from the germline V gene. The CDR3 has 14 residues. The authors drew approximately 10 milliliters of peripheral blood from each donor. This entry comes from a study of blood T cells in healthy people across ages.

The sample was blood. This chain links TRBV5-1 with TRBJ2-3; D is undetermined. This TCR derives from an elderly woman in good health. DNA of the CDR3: TGCGCCGGCAGCATGGGCGGCCACACAGATACGCAGTATTTT. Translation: CAGSMGGHTDTQYF.